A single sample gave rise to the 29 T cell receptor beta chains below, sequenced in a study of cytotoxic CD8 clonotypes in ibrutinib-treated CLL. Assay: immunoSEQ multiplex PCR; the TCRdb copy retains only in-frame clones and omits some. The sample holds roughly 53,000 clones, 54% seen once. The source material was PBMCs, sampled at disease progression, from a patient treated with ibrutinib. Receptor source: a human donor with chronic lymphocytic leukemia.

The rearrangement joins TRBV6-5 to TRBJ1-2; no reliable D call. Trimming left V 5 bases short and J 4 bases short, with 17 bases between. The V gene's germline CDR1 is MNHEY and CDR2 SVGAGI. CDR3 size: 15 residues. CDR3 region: CASSQIRGGGYGYTF. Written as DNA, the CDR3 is TGTGCCAGCAGTCAAATACGTGGCGGCGGCTATGGCTACACCTTC.

CDR3: CASSPKPGVLSTEAFF. As DNA, the CDR3 is TGTGCCAGCAGCCCCAAGCCGGGGGTGTTGAGCACTGAAGCTTTCTTT. The gene calls are TRBV7-3 and TRBJ1-1, with D possibly matching TRBD1 (5 bases). The V and J ends lost 5 bases and 4 bases respectively, with 20 bases between them. The germline gives CDR1 SGHTA, CDR2 FQGTGA. The CDR3 covers 16 residues.

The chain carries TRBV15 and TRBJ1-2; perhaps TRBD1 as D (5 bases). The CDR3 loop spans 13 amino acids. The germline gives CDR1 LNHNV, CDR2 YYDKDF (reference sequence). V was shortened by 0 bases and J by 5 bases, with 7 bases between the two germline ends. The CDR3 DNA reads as TGTGCCACCAGCAGAGAGGGGGGGTATGGCTACACCTTC. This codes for CATSREGGYGYTF.

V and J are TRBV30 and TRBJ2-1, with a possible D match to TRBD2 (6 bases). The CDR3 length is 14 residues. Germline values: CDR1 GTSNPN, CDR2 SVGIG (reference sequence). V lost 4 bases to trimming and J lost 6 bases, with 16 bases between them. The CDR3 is CAWTGGLGFNEQFF. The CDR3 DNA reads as TGTGCCTGGACCGGAGGGCTGGGTTTCAATGAGCAGTTCTTC.

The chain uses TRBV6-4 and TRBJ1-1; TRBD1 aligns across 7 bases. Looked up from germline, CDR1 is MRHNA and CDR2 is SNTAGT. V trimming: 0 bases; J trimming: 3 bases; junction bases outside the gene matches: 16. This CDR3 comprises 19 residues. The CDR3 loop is CASSDSFEGAREKDTEAFF. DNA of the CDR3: TGTGCCAGCAGTGACTCGTTCGAGGGGGCGAGGGAAAAGGACACTGAAGCTTTCTTT.

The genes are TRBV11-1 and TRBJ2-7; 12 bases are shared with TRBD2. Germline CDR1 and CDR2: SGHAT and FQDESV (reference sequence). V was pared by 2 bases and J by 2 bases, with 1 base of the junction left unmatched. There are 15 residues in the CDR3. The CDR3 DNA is TGTGCCAGCAGCTTAAGACTAGCGGGGGCCTACGAGCAGTACTTC. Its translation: CASSLRLAGAYEQYF.

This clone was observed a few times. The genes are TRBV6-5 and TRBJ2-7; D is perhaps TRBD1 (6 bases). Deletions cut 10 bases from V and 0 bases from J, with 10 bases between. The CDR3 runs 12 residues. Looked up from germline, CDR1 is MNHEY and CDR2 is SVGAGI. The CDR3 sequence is CATRGTSYEQYF. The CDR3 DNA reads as TGTGCCACTAGGGGGACCTCCTACGAGCAGTACTTC.

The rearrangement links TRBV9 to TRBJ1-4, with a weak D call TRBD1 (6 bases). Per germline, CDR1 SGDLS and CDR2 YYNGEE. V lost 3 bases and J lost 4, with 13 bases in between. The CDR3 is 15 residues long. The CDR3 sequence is CASSAFGTFNEKLFF. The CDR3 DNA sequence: TGTGCCAGCAGCGCGTTCGGGACATTTAATGAAAAACTGTTTTTT.

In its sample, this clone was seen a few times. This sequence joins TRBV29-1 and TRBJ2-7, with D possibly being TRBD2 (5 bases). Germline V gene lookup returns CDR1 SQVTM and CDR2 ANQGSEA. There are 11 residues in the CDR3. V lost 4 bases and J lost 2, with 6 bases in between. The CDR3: CSVGGTYEQYF. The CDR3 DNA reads TGCAGCGTTGGAGGGACCTACGAGCAGTACTTC.

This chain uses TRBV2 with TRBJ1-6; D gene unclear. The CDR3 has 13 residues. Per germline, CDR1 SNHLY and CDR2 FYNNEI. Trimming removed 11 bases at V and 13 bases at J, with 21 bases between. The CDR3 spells CASGEGWQSPLHF. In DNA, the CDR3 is TGTGCCTCCGGAGAAGGTTGGCAGTCTCCCCTCCACTTT.

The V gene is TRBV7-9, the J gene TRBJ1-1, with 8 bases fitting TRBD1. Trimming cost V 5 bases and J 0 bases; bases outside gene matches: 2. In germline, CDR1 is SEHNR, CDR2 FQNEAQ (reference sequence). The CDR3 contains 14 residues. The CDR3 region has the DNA TGTGCCAGCAGCGTGGGACAGGTGAACACTGAAGCTTTCTTT. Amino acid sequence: CASSVGQVNTEAFF. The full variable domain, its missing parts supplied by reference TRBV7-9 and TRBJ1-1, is DTGVSQNPRHKITKRGQNVTFRCDPISEHNRLYWYRQTLGQGPEFLTYFQNEAQLEKSRLLSDRFSAERPKGSFSTLEIQRTEQGDSAMYLCASSVGQVNTEAFFGQGTRLTVV.

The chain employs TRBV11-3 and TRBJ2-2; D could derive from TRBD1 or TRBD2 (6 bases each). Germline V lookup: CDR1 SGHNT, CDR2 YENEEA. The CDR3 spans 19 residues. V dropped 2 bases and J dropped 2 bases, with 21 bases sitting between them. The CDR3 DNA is TGTGCCAGCAGCTTACGAGGGGGGCTCGGACTTAAAAACACCGGGGAGCTGTTTTTT. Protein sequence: CASSLRGGLGLKNTGELFF.

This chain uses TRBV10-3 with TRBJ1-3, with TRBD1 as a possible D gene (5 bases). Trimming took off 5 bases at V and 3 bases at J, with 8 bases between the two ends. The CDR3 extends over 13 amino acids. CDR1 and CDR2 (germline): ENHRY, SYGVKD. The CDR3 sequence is CAISWDGGNTIYF. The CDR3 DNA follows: TGTGCCATCAGTTGGGACGGTGGAAACACCATATATTTT.

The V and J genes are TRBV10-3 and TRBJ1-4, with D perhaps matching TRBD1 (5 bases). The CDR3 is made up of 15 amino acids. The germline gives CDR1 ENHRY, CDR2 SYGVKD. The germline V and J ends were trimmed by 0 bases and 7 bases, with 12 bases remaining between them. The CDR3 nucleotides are TGTGCCATCAGTGAGTCTGAGGGAAGGGGTGAAAAACTGTTTTTT. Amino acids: CAISESEGRGEKLFF.

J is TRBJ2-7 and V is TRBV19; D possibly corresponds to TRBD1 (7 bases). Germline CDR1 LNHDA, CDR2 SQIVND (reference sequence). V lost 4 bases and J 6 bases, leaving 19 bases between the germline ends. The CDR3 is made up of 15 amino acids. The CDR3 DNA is TGTGCCAGTAGTACGACACTAGCAGGGGGAGGCGAGCAGTACTTC. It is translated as CASSTTLAGGGEQYF.

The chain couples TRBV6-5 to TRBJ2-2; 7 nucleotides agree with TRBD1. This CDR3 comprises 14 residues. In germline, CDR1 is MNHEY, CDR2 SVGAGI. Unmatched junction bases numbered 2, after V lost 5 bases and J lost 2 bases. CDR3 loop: CASSRQGNTGELFF. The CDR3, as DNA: TGTGCCAGCAGTCGACAGGGTAACACCGGGGAGCTGTTTTTT.

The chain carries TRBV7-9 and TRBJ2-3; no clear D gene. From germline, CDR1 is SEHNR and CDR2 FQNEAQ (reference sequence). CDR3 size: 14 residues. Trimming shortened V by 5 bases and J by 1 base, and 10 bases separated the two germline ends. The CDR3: CASSRYSGTDTQYF. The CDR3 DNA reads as TGTGCCAGCAGCCGTTACTCTGGCACAGATACGCAGTATTTT.

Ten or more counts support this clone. CDR3 nucleotides: TGTGCCAGCAGCCAAGACCCAGGGACCTACGAGCAGTACTTC. The encoded protein is CASSQDPGTYEQYF. The V call is TRBV4-2, the J call TRBJ2-7; D possibly corresponds to TRBD1 (5 bases). Germline V CDR1 and CDR2: LGHNA, YNFKEQ. This CDR3 comprises 14 residues. V was clipped by 0 bases and J by 2 bases, with 8 bases between them.

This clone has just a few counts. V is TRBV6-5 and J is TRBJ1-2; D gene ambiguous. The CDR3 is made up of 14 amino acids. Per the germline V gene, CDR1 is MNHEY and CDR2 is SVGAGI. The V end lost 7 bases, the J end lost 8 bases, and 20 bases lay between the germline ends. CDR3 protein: CASKPSTAVVGYTF. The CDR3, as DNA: TGTGCCAGCAAACCCAGCACGGCCGTTGTAGGCTACACCTTC.

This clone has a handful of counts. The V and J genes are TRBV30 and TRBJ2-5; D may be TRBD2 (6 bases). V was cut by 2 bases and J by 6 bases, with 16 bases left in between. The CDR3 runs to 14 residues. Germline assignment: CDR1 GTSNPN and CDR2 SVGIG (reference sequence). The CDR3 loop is CAWSPPGVLKTQYF. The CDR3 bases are TGTGCCTGGAGTCCCCCGGGGGTACTGAAGACCCAGTACTTC.

CDR3 nucleotide sequence: TGCAGCGGTGGATGGGGCTTAGAGACCCAGTACTTC. This sequence encodes CSGGWGLETQYF. The chain joins TRBV29-1 to TRBJ2-5; D may be TRBD1 (5 bases). V was clipped by 7 bases and J by 4 bases, with 13 bases between them. Germline V gene lookup returns CDR1 SQVTM and CDR2 ANQGSEA. The CDR3 loop spans 12 amino acids.

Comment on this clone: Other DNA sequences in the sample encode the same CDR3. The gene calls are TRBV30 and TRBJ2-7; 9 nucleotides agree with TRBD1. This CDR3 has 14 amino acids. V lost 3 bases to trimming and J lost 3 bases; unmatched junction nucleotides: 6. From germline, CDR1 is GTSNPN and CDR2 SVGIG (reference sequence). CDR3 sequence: CAWRATGGRYEQYF. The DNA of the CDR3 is TGTGCCTGGAGGGCCACAGGGGGCCGCTACGAGCAGTACTTC.

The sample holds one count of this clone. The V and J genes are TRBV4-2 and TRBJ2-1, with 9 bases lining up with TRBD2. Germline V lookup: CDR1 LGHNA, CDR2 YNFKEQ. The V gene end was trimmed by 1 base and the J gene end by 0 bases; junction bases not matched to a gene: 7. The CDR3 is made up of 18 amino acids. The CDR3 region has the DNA TGTGCCAGCAGCCAAGGACTAGCGGCCCTAAGCTCCTACAATGAGCAGTTCTTC. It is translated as CASSQGLAALSSYNEQFF.

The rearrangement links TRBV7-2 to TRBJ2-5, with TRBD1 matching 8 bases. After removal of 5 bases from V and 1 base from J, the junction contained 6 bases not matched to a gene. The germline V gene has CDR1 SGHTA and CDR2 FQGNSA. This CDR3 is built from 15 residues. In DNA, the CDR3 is TGTGCCAGCAGCCAAACCGGGACAGGCCAAGAGACCCAGTACTTC. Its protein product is CASSQTGTGQETQYF.

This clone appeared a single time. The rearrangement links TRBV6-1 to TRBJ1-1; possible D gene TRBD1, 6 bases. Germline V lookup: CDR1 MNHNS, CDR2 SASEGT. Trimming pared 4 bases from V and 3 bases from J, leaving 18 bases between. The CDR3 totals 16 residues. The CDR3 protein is CASSGTEGGWDTEAFF. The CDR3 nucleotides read TGTGCCAGCAGTGGGACAGAGGGCGGATGGGACACTGAAGCTTTCTTT.

The DNA of the CDR3 is TGCGCCAGCAGCCTATCTACAGTCGGGCAAGAGACCCAGTACTTC. Its translation is CASSLSTVGQETQYF. The rearrangement joins TRBV5-1 to TRBJ2-5, with D uncertain. Germline-derived CDR1 and CDR2 are SGHRS and YFSETQ. Trimming removed 4 bases at V and 2 bases at J, with 15 bases between. This CDR3 region has 15 residues.

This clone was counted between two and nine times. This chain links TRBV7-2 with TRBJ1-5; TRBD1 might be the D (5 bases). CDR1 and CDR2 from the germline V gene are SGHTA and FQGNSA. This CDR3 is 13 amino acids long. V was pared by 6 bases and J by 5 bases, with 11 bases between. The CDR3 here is CASSPQTDQPQHF. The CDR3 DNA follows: TGTGCCAGCAGTCCCCAGACAGATCAGCCCCAGCATTTT.

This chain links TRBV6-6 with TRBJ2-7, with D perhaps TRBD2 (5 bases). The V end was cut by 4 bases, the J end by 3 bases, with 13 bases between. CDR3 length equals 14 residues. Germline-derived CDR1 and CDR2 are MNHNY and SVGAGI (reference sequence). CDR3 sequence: CASSSPGRDYEQYF. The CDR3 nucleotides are TGTGCCAGCAGTTCACCCGGACGGGACTACGAGCAGTACTTC.

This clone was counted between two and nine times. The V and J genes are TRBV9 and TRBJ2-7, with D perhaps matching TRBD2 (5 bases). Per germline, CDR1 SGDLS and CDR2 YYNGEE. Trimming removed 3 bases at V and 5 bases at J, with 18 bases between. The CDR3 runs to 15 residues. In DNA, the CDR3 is TGTGCCAGCAGCGCCTCCGGGTCTAGCATTAACGAGCAGTACTTC. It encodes CASSASGSSINEQYF. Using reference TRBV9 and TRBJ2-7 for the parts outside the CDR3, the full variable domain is DSGVTQTPKHLITATGQRVTLRCSPRSGDLSVYWYQQSLDQGLQFLIQYYNGEERAKGNILERFSAQQFPDLHSELNLSSLELGDSALYFCASSASGSSINEQYFGPGTRLTVT.